This paragraph reports one T cell receptor (beta chain). V shed 0 bases and J shed 0 bases, with 5 bases lying between them. This CDR3 has 15 residues. Looked up from germline, CDR1 is SGHVS and CDR2 is FNYEAQ. This entry is derived from a study of blood T cell repertoires in COVID-19. The data were produced by immunoSEQ multiplex PCR, yet TCRdb's version contains in-frame clones alone and is incomplete. The sample includes about 240,000 clones, 70% to 90% seen only once; the top ten take about 0.74%. The sequenced sample consisted of peripheral blood. The chain couples TRBV7-6 to TRBJ2-2; no clear D gene. This sequence originates from a woman in her 30s with acute or convalescent COVID-19. This CDR3 reads CASSLAHTNTGELFF. CDR3 coding DNA: TGTGCCAGCAGCTTAGCACACACGAACACCGGGGAGCTGTTTTTT. The whole variable domain, remainder taken from reference TRBV7-6 and TRBJ2-2, is GAGVSQSPRYKVTKRGQDVALRCDPISGHVSLYWYRQALGQGPEFLTYFNYEAQQDKSGLPNDRFSAERPEGSISTLTIQRTEQRDSAMYRCASSLAHTNTGELFFGEGSRLTVL.